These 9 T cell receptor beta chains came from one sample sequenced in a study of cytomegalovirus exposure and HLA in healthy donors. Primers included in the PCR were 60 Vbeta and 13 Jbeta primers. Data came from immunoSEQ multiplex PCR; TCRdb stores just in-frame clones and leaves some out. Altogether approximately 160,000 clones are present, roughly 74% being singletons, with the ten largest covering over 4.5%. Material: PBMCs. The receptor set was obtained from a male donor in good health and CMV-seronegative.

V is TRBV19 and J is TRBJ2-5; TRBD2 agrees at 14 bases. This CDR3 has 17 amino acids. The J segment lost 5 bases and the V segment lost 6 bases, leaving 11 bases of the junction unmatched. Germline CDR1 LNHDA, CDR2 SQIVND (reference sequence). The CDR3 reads CASSVRGTSGSRETQYF. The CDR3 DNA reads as TGTGCCAGTAGCGTCAGGGGGACTAGCGGGAGTCGGGAGACCCAGTACTTC.

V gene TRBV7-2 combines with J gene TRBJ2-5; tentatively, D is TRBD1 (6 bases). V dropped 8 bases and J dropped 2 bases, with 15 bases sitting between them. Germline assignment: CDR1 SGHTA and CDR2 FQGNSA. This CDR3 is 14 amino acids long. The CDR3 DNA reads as TGTGCCAGCCGATCCAGCAGGGGACAAGAGACCCAGTACTTC. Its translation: CASRSSRGQETQYF.

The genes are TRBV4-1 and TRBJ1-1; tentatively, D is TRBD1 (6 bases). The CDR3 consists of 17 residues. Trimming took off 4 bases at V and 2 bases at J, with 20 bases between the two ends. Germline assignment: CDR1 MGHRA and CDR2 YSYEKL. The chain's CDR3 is CASSLYPLTGSNTEAFF. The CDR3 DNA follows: TGCGCCAGCAGCCTCTACCCATTAACAGGGTCCAACACTGAAGCTTTCTTT.

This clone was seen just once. The CDR3 loop is CASSSPWRQQETQYF. For the CDR3, the DNA is TGTGCCAGCAGCAGCCCCTGGCGACAGCAAGAGACCCAGTACTTC. This chain connects TRBV7-9 to TRBJ2-5, with TRBD1 as a possible D gene (5 bases). The CDR3 has 15 residues. Trimming stripped 5 bases from V and 2 bases from J, with 15 bases between. The germline gives CDR1 SEHNR, CDR2 FQNEAQ (reference sequence).

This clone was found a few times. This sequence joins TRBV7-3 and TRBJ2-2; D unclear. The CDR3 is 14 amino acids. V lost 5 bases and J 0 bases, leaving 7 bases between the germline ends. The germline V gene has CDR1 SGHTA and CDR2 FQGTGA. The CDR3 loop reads CASSVEANTGELFF. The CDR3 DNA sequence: TGTGCCAGCAGCGTCGAGGCGAACACCGGGGAGCTGTTTTTT.

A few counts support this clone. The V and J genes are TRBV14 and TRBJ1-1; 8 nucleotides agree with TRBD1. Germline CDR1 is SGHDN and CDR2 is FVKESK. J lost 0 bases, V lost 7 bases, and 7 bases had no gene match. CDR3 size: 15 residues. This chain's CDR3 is CASTRTGYMNTEAFF. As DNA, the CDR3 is TGTGCCAGCACCCGGACAGGGTACATGAACACTGAAGCTTTCTTT.

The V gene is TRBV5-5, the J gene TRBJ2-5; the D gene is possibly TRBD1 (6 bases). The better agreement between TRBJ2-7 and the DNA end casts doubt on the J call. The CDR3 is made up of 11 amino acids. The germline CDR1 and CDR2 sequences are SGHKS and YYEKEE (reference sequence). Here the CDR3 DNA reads TGTGCCAGCAGACAGGGACCCGAGCAGTACTTC. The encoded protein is CASRQGPEQYF.

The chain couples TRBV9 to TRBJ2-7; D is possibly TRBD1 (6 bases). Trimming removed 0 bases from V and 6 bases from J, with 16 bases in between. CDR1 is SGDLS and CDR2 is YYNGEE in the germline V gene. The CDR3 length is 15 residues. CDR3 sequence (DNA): TGTGCCAGCAGCGTAGGTCGTACAGGGCCTAGCGAGCAGTACTTC. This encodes CASSVGRTGPSEQYF.

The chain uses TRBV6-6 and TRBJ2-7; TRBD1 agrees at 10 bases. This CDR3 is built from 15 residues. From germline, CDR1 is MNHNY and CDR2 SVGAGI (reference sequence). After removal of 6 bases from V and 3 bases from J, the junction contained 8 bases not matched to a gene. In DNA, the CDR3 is TGTGCCAGCAGAGAAAGGACAGGGGGTATCTACGAGCAGTACTTC. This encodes CASRERTGGIYEQYF.